This entry features one T cell receptor (beta chain) sequence. Data came from immunoSEQ multiplex PCR; TCRdb stores just in-frame clones and leaves some out. Seen here are 2 million to 2.5 million clones, about 95% observed once, and the top ten hold 0.1% to 0.15%. In germline, CDR1 is SQVTM, CDR2 ANQGSEA. This CDR3 comprises 12 residues. The ends were cut back, 4 bases at V and 3 bases at J, with 7 bases in the middle. This sample stems from a study of shared clonotypes between healthy human individuals. The origin of this receptor is a man between 18 and 35 years old in good health. The chain has TRBV29-1 and TRBJ1-5, with a tentative D call TRBD1 (5 bases). Specimen: naive CD4+ T cells sorted from blood. Subset indicated: CD45RA+ positively selected. DNA for the CDR3: TGCAGCGTTGGGACAAACAATCAGCCCCAGCATTTT. It encodes CSVGTNNQPQHF. Full variable domain (outside the CDR3, taken from reference TRBV29-1 and TRBJ1-5): SAVISQKPSRDICQRGTSLTIQCQVDSQVTMMFWYRQQPGQSLTLIATANQGSEATYESGFVIDKFPISRPNLTFSTLTVSNMSPEDSSIYLCSVGTNNQPQHFGDGTRLSIL.